This T cell receptor (beta chain) came from a study of radiation and T cells in renal cell carcinoma. Study-level points and caveats: From baseline, blood top tumor clonotypes peaked at 2 weeks post-radiation.

Comments on this clone: Its antigen remains unidentified.

Only in-frame clones appear in the TCRdb table, and some are missing; sequencing was by immunoSEQ multiplex PCR. The data contain some 120,000 clones, 70% to 90% of them singletons. Germline V gene sequence: CDR1 SGHTA, CDR2 FQGNSA. V was pared by 0 bases and J by 4 bases, with 7 bases between. The CDR3 is made up of 13 amino acids. Noted time point: blood 2 weeks post-SBRT. Treatment denoted: 15 Gy SBRT to primary tumor, nephrectomy 4 weeks later. This TCR derives from a woman in her fifties or sixties with renal cell carcinoma. The sample in question was blood, obtained from a patient whose treatment included radiotherapy and nephrectomy. The rearrangement links TRBV7-2 to TRBJ2-7; the D is unclear. The CDR3 nucleotides read TGTGCCAGCAGCTTAGCCGCAGCATACGAGCAGTACTTC. Its translation: CASSLAAAYEQYF.